This entry lists 25 T cell receptor beta chains sequenced from one sample in a study of T cells after yellow fever vaccination. TCRdb reanalysed the 5' RACE reads using MiXCR and keeps one entry per CDR3 protein. Found here are about 370,000 distinct CDR3 sequences, roughly 10% of them singletons; the top ten hold about 17%. Sequenced material: PBMCs, taken on the day of the first yellow fever vaccination. The receptors were sampled from a man aged 18 to 29 who received the YFV17D yellow fever vaccine.

The chain has TRBV5-4 and TRBJ2-3, with 10 positions matching TRBD1. CDR1 is SGHNT, CDR2 YYREEE, per germline (reference sequence). There are 17 residues in the CDR3. Unmatched junction bases numbered 7, after V lost 1 base and J lost 2 bases. The CDR3, as DNA: TGTGCCAGCAGCTTGACCGGGACAGGGGTCTCCACAGATACGCAGTATTTT. Translated: CASSLTGTGVSTDTQYF.

The sample holds a few counts of this clonotype. The J gene is TRBJ1-1, the V gene TRBV10-3, with D possibly being TRBD1 (6 bases). There are 15 residues in the CDR3. Germline V CDR1 and CDR2: ENHRY, SYGVKD. V lost 7 bases to trimming and J lost 1 base, with 16 bases between them. CDR3 nucleotides: TGTGCCATCATTAGGCAGGAACAGGGGAACACTGAAGCTTTCTTT. Encoded protein: CAIIRQEQGNTEAFF.

This sequence joins TRBV7-2 and TRBJ2-5; no definite D call. Germline V gene lookup returns CDR1 SGHTA and CDR2 FQGNSA. The CDR3 length is 14 residues. V lost 4 bases to trimming and J lost 5 bases, with 14 bases between them. CDR3 nucleotide sequence: TGTGCCAGCAGCTCACCACCCAAACGTGAGACCCAGTACTTC. It yields the protein CASSSPPKRETQYF.

This clonotype was detected a few times. The chain uses TRBV7-2 and TRBJ2-3, with 8 bases lining up with TRBD2. This CDR3 has 13 residues. CDR1 is SGHTA, CDR2 FQGNSA, per germline. Trimming removed 3 bases from V and 6 bases from J; junction bases left unmatched: 2. Here the CDR3 DNA reads TGTGCCAGCAGCTTCGCGGGGGGTGATACGCAGTATTTT. Protein sequence: CASSFAGGDTQYF.

The CDR3 DNA reads TGTGCCACCGCGCCGAGGGACCCCTACAATGAGCAGTTCTTC. It is translated as CATAPRDPYNEQFF. The rearrangement links TRBV6-2 or TRBV6-3 to TRBJ2-1; either TRBD1 or TRBD2 may supply D (5 bases each). CDR1 MNHEY and CDR2 SVGEGT come from the germline V gene. The CDR3 totals 14 residues. V was pared by 10 bases and J by 2 bases, with 15 bases between.

The chain employs TRBV4-2 and TRBJ2-3; possible D gene TRBD1, 6 bases. V dropped 3 bases and J dropped 2 bases, with 12 bases sitting between them. Per germline, CDR1 LGHNA and CDR2 YNFKEQ. This CDR3 is built from 15 residues. Written as DNA, the CDR3 is TGTGCCAGCAGCCACGGGACAAAGGTCACAGATACGCAGTATTTT. It codes for CASSHGTKVTDTQYF.

The chain combines TRBV20-1 with TRBJ1-1, with 12 nucleotides matching TRBD1. The CDR3 consists of 15 residues. With 6 bases clipped from V and 7 bases from J, the junction kept 12 bases outside the gene matches. Germline V CDR1 and CDR2: DFQATT, SNEGSKA (reference sequence). In DNA form, the CDR3 reads TGCAGTGCACAACCGGGACAGGGGGCTTTCGGTGAAGCTTTCTTT. This encodes CSAQPGQGAFGEAFF.

The rearrangement links TRBV7-3 to TRBJ1-1; perhaps TRBD1 as D (5 bases). The ends were cut back, 6 bases at V and 3 bases at J, with 17 bases in the middle. CDR1 is SGHTA, CDR2 FQGTGA, per germline. The CDR3 has 15 residues. The CDR3 here is CASSQSGAVYTEAFF. In DNA, the CDR3 is TGTGCCAGCAGTCAAAGCGGGGCGGTGTACACTGAAGCTTTCTTT.

This clonotype has only a few counts. This chain joins TRBV25-1 and TRBJ2-3; D is unresolved. Trimming took 1 base from V and 0 from J, leaving 11 bases between them. Germline V lookup: CDR1 MGHDK, CDR2 SYGVNS. The CDR3 is 16 residues long. CDR3 bases: TGTGCCAGCAGTGAATTATCAGAATGGAGCACAGATACGCAGTATTTT. Amino acid sequence: CASSELSEWSTDTQYF.

This clonotype was observed a handful of times. V is TRBV7-3 and J is TRBJ2-1; 15 bases agree with TRBD2. CDR1 is SGHTA, CDR2 FQGTGA, per germline. V lost 4 bases, J lost 6 bases, and 4 bases stayed unmatched. This CDR3 contains 16 residues. The CDR3 nucleotides are TGTGCCAGCAGCTGGGGACTAGCGGGGGGTTTCAATGAGCAGTTCTTC. Translation gives CASSWGLAGGFNEQFF.

V and J are TRBV11-2 and TRBJ1-2, with D possibly TRBD1 on 5 matching bases. Trimming cost V 4 bases and J 8 bases, with 11 bases left between them. Germline V gene lookup returns CDR1 SGHAT and CDR2 FQNNGV. CDR3 length: 12 amino acids. The CDR3 region has the DNA TGTGCCAGCAGCTCCTGGGACGACGGCTACACCTTC. It codes for CASSSWDDGYTF.

Remarks on this clonotype: A read error is possible here, since a much larger clone lies one base away. The chain has TRBV5-1 and TRBJ1-4; TRBD1 aligns across 7 bases. The CDR3 length is 15 residues. Germline V lookup: CDR1 SGHRS, CDR2 YFSETQ. In DNA form, the CDR3 reads TGCGCCAGCAGCGGAACAGGGGCAACTAATGAAGAACTGTTTTTT. It specifies CASSGTGATNEELFF.

This clonotype was recorded a few times. This rearrangement joins TRBV18 to TRBJ2-5; D gene ambiguous. Per germline, CDR1 KGHSH and CDR2 LQKENI. The CDR3 is made up of 15 amino acids. V gave up 3 bases and J gave up 1 base, with 12 bases separating them. This chain's CDR3 is CASSPSLQLQETQYF. DNA of the CDR3: TGTGCCAGCTCACCTTCTCTACAGCTCCAAGAGACCCAGTACTTC.

The genes are TRBV30 and TRBJ1-2; D may be TRBD1 (6 bases). In germline, CDR1 is GTSNPN, CDR2 SVGIG (reference sequence). Trimming removed 6 bases at V and 8 bases at J, with 19 bases between. The CDR3 runs to 13 residues. CDR3 nucleotide sequence: TGTGCCTGCAATACGAACGGACAGTACGGCTACACCTTC. Amino acid sequence: CACNTNGQYGYTF.

The chain links TRBV7-9 to TRBJ2-7; 9 bases are a match to TRBD1. CDR1 and CDR2 (germline): SEHNR, FQNEAQ (reference sequence). The CDR3 totals 14 residues. The V and J ends lost 2 bases and 6 bases, in that order; junction bases with no gene match: 5. The CDR3 protein is CASSLNPGQGEQYV. The CDR3 nucleotides read TGTGCCAGCAGCTTAAATCCGGGACAGGGCGAGCAGTACGTC.

This clonotype was observed many times. V usage is TRBV5-1 and J usage is TRBJ2-3; D is ambiguous. V was shortened by 2 bases and J by 6 bases, with 13 bases between the two germline ends. CDR3 size: 14 residues. The germline V gene encodes CDR1 SGHRS and CDR2 YFSETQ. CDR3 amino acids: CASSFSGATDTQYF. CDR3 sequence (DNA): TGCGCCAGCAGCTTTAGTGGCGCTACTGATACGCAGTATTTT.

This clonotype was picked up a small number of times. The rearrangement joins TRBV24-1 to TRBJ2-5, with D possibly matching TRBD1 (5 bases). Between the trimmed V and J ends, which lost 4 bases and 4 bases, there was a span of 6 bases. The CDR3 sequence is 12 residues long. In germline, CDR1 is KGHDR, CDR2 SFDVKD. The CDR3 DNA is TGTGCCACCAGTGACCAGGGAGAGACCCAGTACTTC. Its translation: CATSDQGETQYF.

This clonotype occurred many times. The chain recombines TRBV4-3 with TRBJ2-2; no definite D call. Germline CDR1 and CDR2: LGHNA and YSLEER. CDR3 size: 15 residues. V dropped 0 bases and J dropped 5 bases, with 10 bases sitting between them. The CDR3 nucleotides read TGCGCCAGCAGCCAAGAGACCAAGGGAACCGGGGAGCTGTTTTTT. Protein: CASSQETKGTGELFF.

This chain links TRBV20-1 with TRBJ2-5; D gene unclear. Germline CDR1 is DFQATT and CDR2 is SNEGSKA (reference sequence). V lost 3 bases and J 4 bases, leaving 9 bases between the germline ends. This CDR3 region has 12 residues. This chain's CDR3 is CSARRRGETQYF. The CDR3 bases are TGCAGTGCTAGGAGGCGAGGAGAGACCCAGTACTTC.

The chain couples TRBV4-1 to TRBJ1-5; D is unclear. There are 15 residues in the CDR3. The V end lost 3 bases, the J end lost 1 base, and 10 bases lay between the germline ends. Looked up from germline, CDR1 is MGHRA and CDR2 is YSYEKL. CDR3 bases: TGCGCCAGCAGCCACCGCTCGGTGAGCAATCAGCCCCAGCATTTT. Protein sequence: CASSHRSVSNQPQHF.

This clonotype was detected ten times or more. This chain joins TRBV5-4 and TRBJ2-1; 8 bases fit TRBD2. CDR1 and CDR2 from the germline V gene are SGHNT and YYREEE (reference sequence). Germline trimming cut 4 bases from V and 0 bases from J; bases unmatched to any gene: 9. The CDR3 is 17 amino acids. This CDR3 reads CASSRGGLTSSYNEQFF. The CDR3 DNA follows: TGTGCCAGCAGCCGGGGGGGGTTAACAAGCTCCTACAATGAGCAGTTCTTC.

In this sample, this clonotype turned up many times. The rearrangement joins TRBV28 to TRBJ1-3, with a possible D match to TRBD1 (6 bases). Germline lookup yields CDR1 MDHEN and CDR2 SYDVKM. V lost 2 bases, J lost 4 bases, and 12 bases lay in between. The CDR3 consists of 15 residues. CDR3: CASSLAGAQGNTIYF. Here the CDR3 DNA reads TGTGCCAGCAGTTTAGCAGGGGCTCAAGGAAACACCATATATTTT.

This clonotype has only a few counts. The chain recombines TRBV5-4 with TRBJ2-1, with a possible D match to TRBD2 (5 bases). From germline, CDR1 is SGHNT and CDR2 YYREEE (reference sequence). The CDR3 is made up of 14 amino acids. V gave up 4 bases and J gave up 5 bases, with 13 bases separating them. The CDR3 protein is CASSPRGGHNEQFF. The CDR3 DNA reads as TGTGCCAGCAGCCCCCGGGGTGGCCACAATGAGCAGTTCTTC.

This clonotype was seen many times. This chain connects TRBV5-1 to TRBJ1-1; TRBD1 aligns across 7 bases. Trimming removed 4 bases from V and 1 base from J; junction bases left unmatched: 4. Per the germline V gene, CDR1 is SGHRS and CDR2 is YFSETQ. CDR3 size: 14 residues. The CDR3 is CASSRQGGNTEAFF. The CDR3 region has the DNA TGCGCCAGCAGCAGACAGGGAGGGAACACTGAAGCTTTCTTT. Combining the CDR3 with reference TRBV5-1 and TRBJ1-1 gives the whole variable domain KAGVTQTPRYLIKTRGQQVTLSCSPISGHRSVSWYQQTPGQGLQFLFEYFSETQRNKGNFPGRFSGRQFSNSRSEMNVSTLELGDSALYLCASSRQGGNTEAFFGQGTRLTVV.

This clonotype was observed a few times. The chain employs TRBV5-1 and TRBJ2-2; D is unresolved. The germline V gene has CDR1 SGHRS and CDR2 YFSETQ. The CDR3 contains 14 residues. With 0 bases removed from V and 6 bases from J, the gap between germline ends came to 9 bases. CDR3 in amino acids: CASSLGLRPGELFF. CDR3 bases: TGCGCCAGCAGCTTGGGTCTACGCCCCGGGGAGCTGTTTTTT.